This TCR beta chain was retrieved from a study of memory CD8 T cells in hepatitis C reinfection. Study as a whole: Chronic HCV followed reinfection in a couple of donors who cleared primary infection. Between 12 and 24 weeks after reinfection detection, late samples were drawn. HCV reinfection meant a positive HCV RNA test after two negative tests at least 60 days apart.

Noted time point: late/post reinfection, 12 to 24 weeks after detection. The sorted cells went straight to TCR sequencing with no prior in vitro expansion. At all three reinfection time points, viable CD3+ CD8+ CD45RO- cells from a couple of donors served as controls. Data came from immunoSEQ multiplex PCR; TCRdb stores just in-frame clones and leaves some out. Found here are about 50,000 clones, 89% of them singletons; the top ten hold roughly 0.7%. The germline V gene has CDR1 SEHNR and CDR2 FQNEAQ (reference sequence). This CDR3 spans 16 amino acids. The junction had 8 bases not matched to a gene; V was cut back by 3 bases and J by 0 bases.

The chain combines TRBV7-9 with TRBJ2-7; TRBD2 aligns across 7 bases. This TCR was sampled from a man aged 18-30 years with hepatitis C virus infection. Input material: naive CD8+ T cells sorted from blood. CDR3 sequence (DNA): TGTGCCAGCAGCTTCGCGGGAGCGGGGCCCTCCTACGAGCAGTACTTC. Translated, it gives CASSFAGAGPSYEQYF. The variable domain in full, with the rest retrieved from reference TRBV7-9 and TRBJ2-7, is DTGVSQNPRHKITKRGQNVTFRCDPISEHNRLYWYRQTLGQGPEFLTYFQNEAQLEKSRLLSDRFSAERPKGSFSTLEIQRTEQGDSAMYLCASSFAGAGPSYEQYFGPGTRLTVT.